This passage covers 22 T cell receptor beta chains from one sample sequenced in a study of T cells expressing NK-cell markers. Reanalyzing the 5' RACE reads, TCRdb keeps one entry per CDR3 protein, without DNA. The sample's table shows about 380,000 distinct CDR3 sequences. The material sequenced was blood T cells: a sorted CD56 or NKG2C T cell subset, CD4+ or CD8+ T cells, or bulk PBMC T cells (not recorded which). The receptors stem from a man aged 18-75 years in good health.

The rearrangement joins TRBV5-1 to TRBJ1-1. Germline lookup yields CDR1 SGHRS and CDR2 YFSETQ. The CDR3 is made up of 14 amino acids. This CDR3 reads CASTSRTPNTEAFF.

The CDR3 region is CASSKTLESEAFF. This chain connects TRBV6-1 to TRBJ1-1. The CDR3 is made up of 13 amino acids. Germline loops: CDR1 MNHNS, CDR2 SASEGT.

The rearrangement joins TRBV12-3 or TRBV12-4 to TRBJ1-2. CDR3 length equals 16 residues. Here the CDR3 reads CASSLELEREGNGYTF.

The chain employs TRBV7-2 and TRBJ1-5; TCRdb proposes TRBD1, but this gene call is untestable without DNA. This CDR3 comprises 15 residues. CDR1 SGHTA and CDR2 FQGNSA come from the germline V gene. The CDR3 protein is CASSTTGGFGQPQHF.

The chain links TRBV27 to TRBJ1-1; with no DNA, the TCRdb D assignment of TRBD1 cannot be verified. Per the germline V gene, CDR1 is MNHEY and CDR2 is SMNVEV (reference sequence). The CDR3 is 14 amino acids. The chain's CDR3 is CASRGTASYTEAFF.

The chain uses TRBV29-1 and TRBJ2-7; checking the TCRdb D call of TRBD2 is not possible without DNA. This CDR3 comprises 12 residues. CDR1 and CDR2 (germline): SQVTM, ANQGSEA. The CDR3 reads CSVGSGGHEQYF.

V usage is TRBV6-5 and J usage is TRBJ1-1. The germline gives CDR1 MNHEY, CDR2 SVGAGI. The CDR3 loop spans 15 amino acids. The CDR3: CASSYAVSTGTEAFF.

This chain's CDR3 is CASGRATGKAYGYTF. V usage is TRBV12-3 or TRBV12-4 and J usage is TRBJ1-2; checking the TCRdb D call of TRBD1 is not possible without DNA. The CDR3 runs 15 residues.

V usage is TRBV24-1 and J usage is TRBJ2-1; TCRdb's D gene call, TRBD2, goes unchecked for lack of DNA. Germline-derived CDR1 and CDR2 are KGHDR and SFDVKD. The CDR3 covers 15 residues. CDR3 sequence: CATSDATSGAGEQFF.

This chain connects TRBV7-2 to TRBJ1-2. CDR1 and CDR2 from the germline V gene are SGHTA and FQGNSA. This CDR3 contains 12 residues. CDR3 residues: CASSADLYGYTF.

V usage is TRBV5-1 and J usage is TRBJ2-7; the D call of TRBD2 rests on TCRdb alone, since no DNA is present to check it. Germline values: CDR1 SGHRS, CDR2 YFSETQ. This CDR3 region has 14 residues. CDR3 amino acids: CASSLPGLTYEQYF.

The genes are TRBV5-6 and TRBJ2-5. Germline CDR1 is SGHDT and CDR2 is YYEEEE. The CDR3 has 15 residues. This chain's CDR3 is CASSLAEVYQETQYF.

The chain carries TRBV20-1 and TRBJ2-1; there is no DNA to check the TCRdb D call of TRBD1. The CDR3 extends over 12 amino acids. Per germline, CDR1 DFQATT and CDR2 SNEGSKA (reference sequence). Here the CDR3 reads CSAGHVYNEQFF.

V gene TRBV19 combines with J gene TRBJ1-1. The CDR3 length is 13 residues. The germline V gene has CDR1 LNHDA and CDR2 SQIVND (reference sequence). The CDR3 is CASSTTKNTEAFF.

The chain carries TRBV30 and TRBJ2-3; TCRdb proposes TRBD2, but this gene call is untestable without DNA. The CDR3 totals 13 residues. CDR1 GTSNPN and CDR2 SVGIG come from the germline V gene (reference sequence). The CDR3 spells CAWGGLAGSTQYF.

The genes are TRBV12-3 or TRBV12-4 and TRBJ2-5; TCRdb designates TRBD1, a call that cannot be tested without DNA. CDR3 length: 13 residues. CDR3 loop: CASTSFRPETQYF.

The V and J genes are TRBV29-1 and TRBJ1-1. The CDR3 sequence is 12 residues long. Looked up from germline, CDR1 is SQVTM and CDR2 is ANQGSEA. CDR3 sequence: CSAGRWGTEAFF.

The gene calls are TRBV20-1 and TRBJ1-2; TCRdb gives TRBD1 as the D gene, but with no DNA this cannot be confirmed. The CDR3 has 13 residues. Germline V lookup: CDR1 DFQATT, CDR2 SNEGSKA (reference sequence). The CDR3 spells CSARGTRGDGYTF.

This chain uses TRBV7-2 with TRBJ1-4. The CDR3 is 14 amino acids. Germline lookup yields CDR1 SGHTA and CDR2 FQGNSA. The CDR3 sequence: CASSSTGDIAKLFF. Drawing the rest from reference TRBV7-2 and TRBJ1-4, the complete variable domain is GAGVSQSPSNKVTEKGKDVELRCDPISGHTALYWYRQSLGQGLEFLIYFQGNSAPDKSGLPSDRFSAERTGGSVSTLTIQRTQQEDSAVYLCASSSTGDIAKLFFGSGTQLSVL.

The chain links TRBV28 to TRBJ2-1. The germline gives CDR1 MDHEN, CDR2 SYDVKM. This CDR3 comprises 14 residues. The CDR3 protein is CASSLLDPYNEQFF.

V and J are TRBV5-1 and TRBJ2-1; TCRdb reports TRBD1, a call that lacks DNA to check it against. This CDR3 has 15 amino acids. Germline V lookup: CDR1 SGHRS, CDR2 YFSETQ. CDR3 loop: CASSPQGRSPNEQFF.

The rearrangement uses TRBV2 and TRBJ2-2; TCRdb indicates TRBD1, and absent DNA this call remains unverified. The length of the CDR3 is 15 residues. The germline V gene encodes CDR1 SNHLY and CDR2 FYNNEI. This CDR3 is CASSENPTGAGSCFF.